Listed here is a single T cell receptor (beta chain). The germline V gene has CDR1 SGHVS and CDR2 FQNEAQ. The CDR3 covers 15 residues. V dropped 1 base and J dropped 5; count of bases not matched to a gene: 4. Treatment of any kind had been given to no patient before thyroid surgery. The data were taken from a study of metastatic and nonmetastatic thyroid tumors. TCRdb re-clonotyped the PCR reads via MiXCR. The sample yields a few thousand clones, around two fifths seen once. The chain carries TRBV7-8 and TRBJ1-1, with 10 bases matching TRBD1. The sequence derives from a female donor with papillary thyroid cancer or a benign thyroid nodule (not recorded which). Some clones in this sample may be carry-over from other donors' samples. Sequenced material: adjacent normal tissue. The CDR3 loop reads CASSLDRTGGTEAFF. Here the CDR3 DNA reads TGTGCCAGCAGCTTAGACCGGACAGGGGGGACTGAAGCTTTCTTT.